One sample yielded the 23 T cell receptor beta chains listed below, sequenced in a study of a mutant IDH1 vaccine in newly diagnosed glioma. The antigens for these receptors are not known. Libraries were prepared by immunoSEQ multiplex PCR; TCRdb keeps only in-frame clonotypes and omits some of them. The sample includes about 20,000 clones, roughly 78% seen only once; the top ten take under 15%. Time point in this sample: week 23, last vaccination. One vaccine dose held 300 ug of mutant IDH1 20-mer peptide and came with topical imiquimod. The specimen was PBMCs, collected from a glioma patient whose treatment included an IDH1 peptide vaccine. Source of these receptors: a man between 25 and 39 years old with glioma.

The V and J genes are TRBV5-1 and TRBJ1-3; possibly TRBD1 for D (6 bases). Germline CDR1 and CDR2: SGHRS and YFSETQ. The CDR3 sequence is 14 residues long. V gave up 2 bases and J gave up 2 bases, with 8 bases separating them. The CDR3 nucleotides are TGCGCCAGCAGCTTAGGACAGCCTGGAAACACCATATATTTT. Residues: CASSLGQPGNTIYF.

This rearrangement joins TRBV7-2 to TRBJ2-1; D is unresolved. Trimming took off 7 bases at V and 2 bases at J, with 9 bases between the two ends. The CDR3 has 13 amino acids. Germline V gene lookup returns CDR1 SGHTA and CDR2 FQGNSA. CDR3 in DNA: TGTGCCAGCACCGGTTTAACCTACAATGAGCAGTTCTTC. Translated, it gives CASTGLTYNEQFF.

The gene calls are TRBV20-1 and TRBJ2-1, with D unclear. This CDR3 is built from 11 residues. Germline CDR1 DFQATT, CDR2 SNEGSKA (reference sequence). V lost 3 bases to trimming and J lost 6 bases, with 6 bases between them. CDR3 amino acids: CSASKTNEQFF. CDR3 nucleotides: TGCAGTGCTAGTAAGACCAATGAGCAGTTCTTC.

The rearrangement uses TRBV6-4 and TRBJ2-1; 10 nucleotides match TRBD1. This CDR3 spans 17 amino acids. V lost 5 bases to trimming and J lost 6 bases; unmatched junction nucleotides: 13. The V gene's germline CDR1 is MRHNA and CDR2 SNTAGT. CDR3 bases: TGTGCCAGCAGTTCAAGGGACGGGACAGGGGCAGTCAATGAGCAGTTCTTC. Its translation: CASSSRDGTGAVNEQFF.

This chain joins TRBV2 and TRBJ2-5; no clear D gene. Germline CDR1 is SNHLY and CDR2 is FYNNEI. V was pared by 4 bases and J by 1 base, with 7 bases between. This CDR3 has 13 amino acids. The CDR3 region has the DNA TGTGCCAGCAGTGTTGGAATCCAAGAGACCCAGTACTTC. Its translation is CASSVGIQETQYF.

Details on this clone: Germline and junction disagree at one end, which may indicate a read error. The chain uses TRBV11-2 and TRBJ2-7, with 12 nucleotides matching TRBD2. CDR3 length equals 15 residues. Germline CDR1 SGHAT, CDR2 FQNNGV. CDR3: CASSLGGLAGGSPLF. The CDR3 DNA follows: TGTGCCAGCAGCTTAGGGGGTCTAGCGGGAGGGTCCCCCCTCTTC.

CDR3 coding DNA: TGCGCCAGCAGGGAGGGGCGGGCCAGCTCCTACGAGCAGTACTTC. Encoded protein: CASREGRASSYEQYF. The V gene is TRBV5-1, the J gene TRBJ2-7; perhaps TRBD2 as D (6 bases). The germline V gene has CDR1 SGHRS and CDR2 YFSETQ. The CDR3 runs to 15 residues. V lost 5 bases to trimming and J lost 0 bases, with 15 bases between them.

This clone has only a few counts. The J gene is TRBJ1-1, the V gene TRBV30; maybe TRBD1 (5 bases). Germline V gene sequence: CDR1 GTSNPN, CDR2 SVGIG (reference sequence). The V and J ends lost 1 base and 0 bases respectively, with 9 bases between them. The CDR3 consists of 14 residues. The CDR3 reads CAWSGGIMNTEAFF. The CDR3, as DNA: TGTGCCTGGAGTGGGGGGATTATGAACACTGAAGCTTTCTTT. Full variable domain (remainder filled in from reference TRBV30 and TRBJ1-1): SQTIHQWPATLVQPVGSPLSLECTVEGTSNPNLYWYRQAAGRGLQLLFYSVGIGQISSEVPQNLSASRPQDRQFILSSKKLLLSDSGFYLCAWSGGIMNTEAFFGQGTRLTVV.

This clone was recorded once. The gene calls are TRBV7-6 and TRBJ1-5; perhaps TRBD1 as D (6 bases). The CDR3 runs to 18 residues. Germline V gene lookup returns CDR1 SGHVS and CDR2 FNYEAQ. V shed 1 base and J shed 3 bases, with 19 bases lying between them. The CDR3, as DNA: TGTGCCAGCAGCTTAGATGGCCCTAGGGGGGAGGTCAATCAGCCCCAGCATTTT. Translated: CASSLDGPRGEVNQPQHF. Combining the CDR3 with reference TRBV7-6 and TRBJ1-5 gives the whole variable domain GAGVSQSPRYKVTKRGQDVALRCDPISGHVSLYWYRQALGQGPEFLTYFNYEAQQDKSGLPNDRFSAERPEGSISTLTIQRTEQRDSAMYRCASSLDGPRGEVNQPQHFGDGTRLSIL.

The V and J genes are TRBV5-1 and TRBJ2-7; D uncertain. The CDR3 is made up of 13 amino acids. Between the trimmed V and J ends, which lost 5 bases and 4 bases, there was a span of 13 bases. Germline CDR1 is SGHRS and CDR2 is YFSETQ. The CDR3 region is CASRNEGYYEQYF. The CDR3 DNA follows: TGCGCCAGCAGAAACGAAGGGTATTACGAGCAGTACTTC.

This chain joins TRBV6-5 and TRBJ2-5; D tentatively reads TRBD1 or TRBD2 (5 bases each). The better agreement between TRBJ2-7 and the DNA end casts doubt on the J call. The CDR3 has 14 amino acids. Germline loops: CDR1 MNHEY, CDR2 SVGAGI. The CDR3 spells CASSYRDGSYEQYF. In DNA, the CDR3 is TGTGCCAGCAGTTACCGGGACGGCTCCTACGAGCAGTACTTC.

The V and J genes are TRBV5-4 and TRBJ2-5; D remains ambiguous. Trimming cost V 0 bases and J 4 bases, with 4 bases left between them. Germline V gene data show CDR1 as SGHNT and CDR2 as YYREEE (reference sequence). This CDR3 region has 12 residues. The CDR3 here is CASSLAGETQYF. CDR3 bases: TGTGCCAGCAGCTTGGCCGGAGAGACCCAGTACTTC.

V is TRBV29-1 and J is TRBJ2-1; 9 bases map to TRBD1. CDR1 is SQVTM and CDR2 is ANQGSEA in the germline V gene. V was clipped by 7 bases and J by 5 bases; unmatched bases: 6. The CDR3 has 13 amino acids. CDR3 nucleotide sequence: TGCAGCGCGGGACAGGGACTGAACAATGAGCAGTTCTTC. Amino acids: CSAGQGLNNEQFF.

This clone was observed a few times. The chain employs TRBV15 and TRBJ1-4; the match to TRBD1 covers 10 bases. V shed 10 bases, J shed 6 bases, and the junction held 11 bases outside the gene matches. Per the germline V gene, CDR1 is LNHNV and CDR2 is YYDKDF (reference sequence). CDR3 length: 15 residues. The CDR3 sequence is CAISYRTGGDEKLFF. CDR3 bases: TGTGCCATCTCCTACAGGACAGGGGGTGATGAAAAACTGTTTTTT.

This clone appeared a single time. The chain joins TRBV5-4 to TRBJ2-7, with D uncertain. This CDR3 comprises 14 residues. The germline V gene has CDR1 SGHNT and CDR2 YYREEE (reference sequence). V was clipped by 0 bases and J by 4 bases, with 11 bases between them. The CDR3: CASSLGGSRYEQYF. The CDR3 nucleotides are TGTGCCAGCAGCTTGGGGGGAAGTAGGTACGAGCAGTACTTC.

The chain recombines TRBV6-4 with TRBJ2-1; D unresolved. There are 13 residues in the CDR3. Germline CDR1 and CDR2: MRHNA and SNTAGT. V lost 3 bases to trimming and J lost 5 bases, with 8 bases between them. CDR3 nucleotide sequence: TGTGCCAGCAGTGAGGGCGAGCACAATGAGCAGTTCTTC. Its protein is CASSEGEHNEQFF.

This clone was seen more than once but under ten times. This rearrangement joins TRBV5-1 to TRBJ1-1; D is possibly TRBD1 (5 bases). The V end lost 4 bases, the J end lost 4 bases, and 17 bases lay between the germline ends. The CDR3 length is 15 residues. Germline CDR1 reads SGHRS; CDR2 reads YFSETQ. The CDR3 is CASSTLAGPGTEAFF. The CDR3 DNA reads as TGCGCCAGCAGCACCCTGGCAGGGCCCGGCACTGAAGCTTTCTTT.

This clone was found once. The chain couples TRBV25-1 to TRBJ2-7; D gene uncertain. CDR3 length equals 12 residues. Trimming pared 3 bases from V and 3 bases from J, leaving 6 bases between. CDR1 is MGHDK and CDR2 is SYGVNS in the germline V gene. The CDR3 reads CASSEGFYEQYF. In DNA form, the CDR3 reads TGTGCCAGCAGTGAGGGATTCTACGAGCAGTACTTC.

V gene TRBV4-1 combines with J gene TRBJ2-1; 7 bases are shared with TRBD2. The CDR3 is made up of 17 amino acids. Germline assignment: CDR1 MGHRA and CDR2 YSYEKL. V dropped 3 bases and J dropped 6; count of bases not matched to a gene: 14. The CDR3 DNA reads TGCGCCAGCAGCCATAGCCTCGGACTAGTACCGACCAATGAGCAGTTCTTC. It encodes CASSHSLGLVPTNEQFF.

Only one count was recorded for this clone. This chain links TRBV6-6 with TRBJ2-7; 10 positions agree with TRBD1. The CDR3 sequence is 16 residues long. The germline CDR1 and CDR2 sequences are MNHNY and SVGAGI (reference sequence). The V segment lost 2 bases and the J segment 1 base; nucleotides outside the gene matches: 5. The CDR3 is CASSYGDRGKSYEQYF. The CDR3 nucleotides are TGTGCCAGCAGTTACGGGGACAGGGGAAAGTCCTACGAGCAGTACTTC.

The V call is TRBV19, the J call TRBJ2-2, with D tentatively TRBD1 or TRBD2 (5 bases each). Germline CDR1 and CDR2: LNHDA and SQIVND (reference sequence). Trimming stripped 9 bases from V and 6 bases from J, with 8 bases between. This CDR3 has 11 amino acids. CDR3 in amino acids: CASRGAGELFF. CDR3 nucleotides: TGTGCCAGCAGAGGGGCCGGGGAGCTGTTTTTT.

The rearrangement links TRBV30 to TRBJ1-2; 8 positions agree with TRBD1. Germline V lookup: CDR1 GTSNPN, CDR2 SVGIG (reference sequence). The CDR3 is made up of 14 amino acids. The V and J ends lost 2 bases and 8 bases, in that order; junction bases with no gene match: 10. The CDR3 is CAWSMGFGQGGYTF. In DNA form, the CDR3 reads TGTGCCTGGAGTATGGGGTTCGGACAGGGCGGCTACACCTTC. The full variable domain, its missing parts supplied by reference TRBV30 and TRBJ1-2, is SQTIHQWPATLVQPVGSPLSLECTVEGTSNPNLYWYRQAAGRGLQLLFYSVGIGQISSEVPQNLSASRPQDRQFILSSKKLLLSDSGFYLCAWSMGFGQGGYTFGSGTRLTVV.

The V and J genes are TRBV30 and TRBJ2-1; 8 bases line up with TRBD2. Losses at the gene ends were 4 bases for V and 9 bases for J; bases not matched to a gene: 14. Germline V CDR1 and CDR2: GTSNPN, SVGIG (reference sequence). This CDR3 is built from 15 residues. CDR3 protein: CAWTRRLAGGTEQFF. In DNA form, the CDR3 reads TGTGCCTGGACCAGGAGGCTAGCGGGCGGTACTGAGCAGTTCTTC.